These 12 T cell receptor beta chains came from one sample sequenced in a study of blood T cell repertoires in COVID-19. Assay: immunoSEQ multiplex PCR; the TCRdb copy retains only in-frame clones and omits some. The data contain about 54,000 clones, more than 75% of them seen just once; the ten biggest clones take up about 7.8%. Sequencing was performed on peripheral blood. These receptors were taken from a man aged 45-65 years with active COVID-19.

J is TRBJ2-5 and V is TRBV28; a weak D match, TRBD1 (5 bases). The germline V gene has CDR1 MDHEN and CDR2 SYDVKM. The CDR3 has 14 residues. Trimming left V 3 bases short and J 0 bases short, with 8 bases between. CDR3 nucleotide sequence: TGTGCCAGCAGTTTCGTCAGGGACCAAGAGACCCAGTACTTC. It is translated as CASSFVRDQETQYF.

The chain combines TRBV5-1 with TRBJ1-1; possibly TRBD1 for D (6 bases). This CDR3 region has 15 residues. Trimming cost V 4 bases and J 3 bases, with 16 bases left between them. The germline gives CDR1 SGHRS, CDR2 YFSETQ. The CDR3 here is CASSPIQGWDTEAFF. Written as DNA, the CDR3 is TGCGCCAGCAGCCCCATACAGGGATGGGACACTGAAGCTTTCTTT.

The chain uses TRBV5-1 and TRBJ2-2, with D hard to call. CDR1 and CDR2 (germline): SGHRS, YFSETQ. V lost 1 base, J lost 6 bases, and 16 bases lay in between. CDR3 length: 16 amino acids. DNA for the CDR3: TGCGCCAGCAGCTTGTCTCCGGTGGGCGTGGCCGGGGAGCTGTTTTTT. Its protein is CASSLSPVGVAGELFF.

This chain links TRBV7-8 with TRBJ2-5; 7 positions match TRBD1. Germline V gene data show CDR1 as SGHVS and CDR2 as FQNEAQ. The CDR3 contains 16 residues. Trimming removed 4 bases from V and 1 base from J; junction bases left unmatched: 9. Here the CDR3 DNA reads TGTGCCAGCAGCTCCCGGGACAGCCGTGCCCAAGAGACCCAGTACTTC. It is translated as CASSSRDSRAQETQYF.

The DNA for the CDR3 is TGCGCCAGCAGCATGACAGGAGTCTCTGGAAACACCATATATTTT. Its translation is CASSMTGVSGNTIYF. V and J are TRBV5-1 and TRBJ1-3; TRBD1 might be the D (6 bases). Per germline, CDR1 SGHRS and CDR2 YFSETQ. CDR3 size: 15 residues. V was shortened by 4 bases and J by 0 bases, with 11 bases between the two germline ends. Using reference TRBV5-1 and TRBJ1-3 for the parts outside the CDR3, the full variable domain is KAGVTQTPRYLIKTRGQQVTLSCSPISGHRSVSWYQQTPGQGLQFLFEYFSETQRNKGNFPGRFSGRQFSNSRSEMNVSTLELGDSALYLCASSMTGVSGNTIYFGEGSWLTVV.

The chain joins TRBV19 to TRBJ1-3; 11 nucleotides line up with TRBD1. There are 16 residues in the CDR3. V lost 5 bases and J lost 3; bases outside the gene matches: 6. Germline V gene data show CDR1 as LNHDA and CDR2 as SQIVND (reference sequence). CDR3 sequence: CASSPRDRGFGNTIYF. In DNA, the CDR3 is TGTGCCAGTAGTCCCCGGGACAGGGGGTTTGGAAACACCATATATTTT.

The rearrangement links TRBV28 to TRBJ2-5; 11 bases match TRBD1. Germline loops: CDR1 MDHEN, CDR2 SYDVKM. V dropped 6 bases and J dropped 3; count of bases not matched to a gene: 6. The CDR3 has 15 amino acids. The CDR3 region has the DNA TGTGCCAGCAGCTCGGGGACAGGGGGTAAAGAGACCCAGTACTTC. It encodes CASSSGTGGKETQYF.

The rearrangement uses TRBV7-2 and TRBJ1-3, with D unresolved. The CDR3 contains 13 residues. Germline V CDR1 and CDR2: SGHTA, FQGNSA. Trimming took off 1 base at V and 8 bases at J, with 9 bases between the two ends. The CDR3 is CASSLVGVDTIYF. The DNA for the CDR3 is TGTGCCAGCAGCTTAGTCGGGGTGGACACCATATATTTT. The full variable domain, completed using reference TRBV7-2 and TRBJ1-3, is GAGVSQSPSNKVTEKGKDVELRCDPISGHTALYWYRQSLGQGLEFLIYFQGNSAPDKSGLPSDRFSAERTGGSVSTLTIQRTQQEDSAVYLCASSLVGVDTIYFGEGSWLTVV.

The CDR3 sequence is CASSLELAGLKNTGELFF. The CDR3 nucleotides read TGCGCCAGCAGCTTGGAACTAGCGGGATTGAAGAACACCGGGGAGCTGTTTTTT. The chain couples TRBV5-1 to TRBJ2-2; 10 bases line up with TRBD2. CDR1 and CDR2 from the germline V gene are SGHRS and YFSETQ. The CDR3 contains 18 residues. Unmatched junction bases numbered 6, after V lost 0 bases and J lost 1 base.

This clone showed up just a few times. This chain uses TRBV5-4 with TRBJ2-7; 13 bases map to TRBD2. The CDR3 consists of 15 residues. V shed 2 bases, J shed 2 bases, and the junction held 1 base outside the gene matches. Germline V gives CDR1 SGHNT, CDR2 YYREEE (reference sequence). CDR3 region: CASSFGTSGAYEQYF. The CDR3 DNA reads as TGTGCCAGCAGCTTCGGGACTAGCGGGGCCTACGAGCAGTACTTC.

The rearrangement links TRBV4-2 to TRBJ2-1; weak D call: TRBD2 (5 bases). The CDR3 spans 17 residues. V shed 0 bases and J shed 0 bases, with 12 bases lying between them. Germline lookup yields CDR1 LGHNA and CDR2 YNFKEQ. CDR3 nucleotide sequence: TGTGCCAGCAGCCAAGAAAGGACTCGGAGCTCCTACAATGAGCAGTTCTTC. Translation: CASSQERTRSSYNEQFF.

This chain joins TRBV29-1 and TRBJ2-7; TRBD1 matches at 12 bases. Trimming removed 5 bases from V and 6 bases from J; junction bases left unmatched: 8. CDR1 SQVTM and CDR2 ANQGSEA come from the germline V gene. The CDR3 consists of 14 residues. Here the CDR3 reads CSVQTGTGGFEQYF. DNA for the CDR3: TGCAGCGTTCAAACCGGGACAGGGGGCTTCGAGCAGTACTTC.